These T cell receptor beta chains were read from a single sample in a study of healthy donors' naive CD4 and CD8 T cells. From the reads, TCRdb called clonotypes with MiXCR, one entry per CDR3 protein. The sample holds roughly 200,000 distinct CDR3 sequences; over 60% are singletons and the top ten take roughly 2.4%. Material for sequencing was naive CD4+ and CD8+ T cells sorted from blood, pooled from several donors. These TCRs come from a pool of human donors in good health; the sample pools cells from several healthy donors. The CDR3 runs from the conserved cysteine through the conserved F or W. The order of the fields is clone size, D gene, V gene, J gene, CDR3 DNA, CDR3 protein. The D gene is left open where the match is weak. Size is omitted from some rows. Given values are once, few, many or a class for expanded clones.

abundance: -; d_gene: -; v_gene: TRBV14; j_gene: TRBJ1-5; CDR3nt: TGTGCCAGCAGCCAAGATGGGCAGCCCCAGCATTTT; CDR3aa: CASSQDGQPQHF
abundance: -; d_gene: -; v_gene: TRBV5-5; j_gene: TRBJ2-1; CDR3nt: TGTGCCAGCAGCTTGGAGAATTGGGGTGAGCAGTTCTTC; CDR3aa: CASSLENWGEQFF
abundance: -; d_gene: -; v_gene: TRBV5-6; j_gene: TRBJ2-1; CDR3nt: TGTGCCAGCAGCCGCTTAAGAAACAATGAGCAGTTCTTC; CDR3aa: CASSRLRNNEQFF
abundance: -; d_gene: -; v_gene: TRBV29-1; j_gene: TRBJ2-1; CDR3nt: TGCAGCGTTGATTGGGGGAGCTCCTACAATGAGCAGTTCTTC; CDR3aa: CSVDWGSSYNEQFF
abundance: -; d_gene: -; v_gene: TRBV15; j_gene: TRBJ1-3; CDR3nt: TGTGCCACCAGCCGGACAGCTTTCTCTGGAAACACCATATATTTT; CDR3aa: CATSRTAFSGNTIYF
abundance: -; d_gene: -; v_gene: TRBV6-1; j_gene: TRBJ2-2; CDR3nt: TGTGCCAGCAGTGATTGGGACACCGGGGAGCTGTTTTTT; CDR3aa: CASSDWDTGELFF
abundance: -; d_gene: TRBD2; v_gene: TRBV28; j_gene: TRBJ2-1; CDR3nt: TGTGCCAGCAGTCTACTAGCGGGAAGCCGCTACAATGAGCAGTTCTTC; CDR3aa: CASSLLAGSRYNEQFF
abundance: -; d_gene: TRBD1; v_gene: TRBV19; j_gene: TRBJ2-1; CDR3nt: TGTGCCAGTAGTACGAGGGACAGGGGAGATGAGCAGTTCTTC; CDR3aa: CASSTRDRGDEQFF
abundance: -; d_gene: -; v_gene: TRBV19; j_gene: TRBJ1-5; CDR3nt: TGTGCCAGTAGTATTGGTCAGCGAAATCAGCCCCAGCATTTT; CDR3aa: CASSIGQRNQPQHF
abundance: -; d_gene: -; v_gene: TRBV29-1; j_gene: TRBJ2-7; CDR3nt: TGCAGCGCTGCGGGACCAGGGACCTACGAGCAGTACTTC; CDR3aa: CSAAGPGTYEQYF
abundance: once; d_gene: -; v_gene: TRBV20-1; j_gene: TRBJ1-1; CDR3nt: TGCAGTGCTAGAGATCTTGGCCAGGTCGCTTTCTTT; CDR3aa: CSARDLGQVAFF
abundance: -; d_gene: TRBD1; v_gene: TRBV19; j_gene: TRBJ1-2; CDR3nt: TGTGCCAGTAGTCCCGGACAGGGGAACTATGGCTACACCTTC; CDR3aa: CASSPGQGNYGYTF
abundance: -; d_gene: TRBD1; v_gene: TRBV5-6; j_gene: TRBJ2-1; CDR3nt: TGTGCCAGCAGGAGACAGGGCGGTGAGCAGTTCTTC; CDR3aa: CASRRQGGEQFF
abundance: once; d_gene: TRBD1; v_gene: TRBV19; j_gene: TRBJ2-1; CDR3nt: TGTGCCAGTAGTCAGGACAGGGAAGGGACCAATGAGCAGTTCTTC; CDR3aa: CASSQDREGTNEQFF
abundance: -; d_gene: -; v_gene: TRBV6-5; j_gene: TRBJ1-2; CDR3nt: TGTGCCAGCGTACAGGGAGCTAACTATGGCTACACCTTC; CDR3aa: CASVQGANYGYTF
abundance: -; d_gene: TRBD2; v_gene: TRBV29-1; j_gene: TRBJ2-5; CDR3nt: TGCAGCGCTGAAGATCGATGGCGGGAGGGCGAGGAGACCCAGTACTTC; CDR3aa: CSAEDRWREGEETQYF
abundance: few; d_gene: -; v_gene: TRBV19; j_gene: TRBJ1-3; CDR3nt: TGTGCCAGTAGTAACGTCGTCACCTCTGGAAACACCATATATTTT; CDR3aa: CASSNVVTSGNTIYF
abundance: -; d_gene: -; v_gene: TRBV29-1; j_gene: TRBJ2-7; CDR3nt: TGCAGCGTTGTCGGAGAGGGGAGCTCCTACGAGCAGTACTTC; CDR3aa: CSVVGEGSSYEQYF
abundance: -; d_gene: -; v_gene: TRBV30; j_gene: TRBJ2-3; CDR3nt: TGTGCCTGGAGTGCAGGGTCCGATACGCAGTATTTT; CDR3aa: CAWSAGSDTQYF
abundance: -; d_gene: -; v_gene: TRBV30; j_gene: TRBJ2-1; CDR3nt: TGTGCCTGGATAGCGATTGGTGAGCAGTTCTTC; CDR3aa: CAWIAIGEQFF
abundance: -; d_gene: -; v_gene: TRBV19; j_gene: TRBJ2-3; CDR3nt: TGTGCCAGTAGCGCCCCCAGGGGCGGGAGTAGCACAGATACGCAGTATTTT; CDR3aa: CASSAPRGGSSTDTQYF
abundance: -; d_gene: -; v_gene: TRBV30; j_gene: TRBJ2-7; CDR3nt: TGTGCCTGGAGTGTACTTGGCAACGAGCAGTACTTC; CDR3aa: CAWSVLGNEQYF
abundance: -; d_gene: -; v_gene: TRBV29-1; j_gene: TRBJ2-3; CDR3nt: TGCAGCGTTGAATTTCCGGCAGATAGCACAGATACGCAGTATTTT; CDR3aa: CSVEFPADSTDTQYF
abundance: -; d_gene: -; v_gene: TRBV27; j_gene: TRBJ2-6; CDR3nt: TGTGCCAGCAGTTGGGGATCTGGGGCCAACGTCCTGACTTTC; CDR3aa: CASSWGSGANVLTF
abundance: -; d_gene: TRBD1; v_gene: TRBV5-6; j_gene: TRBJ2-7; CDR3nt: TGTGCCAGCAGCTTGGGGGCTAGGACAGGAGCCTACGAGCAGTACTTC; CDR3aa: CASSLGARTGAYEQYF
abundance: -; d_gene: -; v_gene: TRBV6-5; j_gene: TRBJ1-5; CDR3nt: TGTGCCAGCAGGCCGTATAGCAATCAGCCCCAGCATTTT; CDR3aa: CASRPYSNQPQHF
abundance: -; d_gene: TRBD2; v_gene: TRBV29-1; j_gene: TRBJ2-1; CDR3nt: TGCAGCGTTGGTAGCGGGGGTCTCAATGAGCAGTTCTTC; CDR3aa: CSVGSGGLNEQFF
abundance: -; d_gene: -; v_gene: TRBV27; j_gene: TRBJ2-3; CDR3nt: TGTGCCAGCAGTAAGCCTCGAACAGGGACCCTCACAGATACGCAGTATTTT; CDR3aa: CASSKPRTGTLTDTQYF
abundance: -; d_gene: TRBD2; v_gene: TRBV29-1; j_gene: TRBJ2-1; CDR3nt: TGCAGCGTTGTCGGACTAGTAGGAGGCAATGAGCAGTTCTTC; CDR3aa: CSVVGLVGGNEQFF
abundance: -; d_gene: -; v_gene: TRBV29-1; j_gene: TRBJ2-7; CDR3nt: TGCAGCGTTGAAGGACTAGACAACGAGCAGTACTTC; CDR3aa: CSVEGLDNEQYF
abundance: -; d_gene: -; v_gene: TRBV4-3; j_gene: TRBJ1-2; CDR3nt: TGCGCCAGCAGCCAAGTCGAATGGGACCCGACAGGCTTCTATGGCTACACCTTC; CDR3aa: CASSQVEWDPTGFYGYTF
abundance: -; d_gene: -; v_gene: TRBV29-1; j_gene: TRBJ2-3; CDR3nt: TGCAGCGCTGACAGTTCTAGCACAGATACGCAGTATTTT; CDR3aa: CSADSSSTDTQYF
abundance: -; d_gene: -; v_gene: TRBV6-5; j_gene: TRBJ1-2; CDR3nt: TGTGCCAGCAGTTTTCGACAGGCGGATAGCTATGGCTACACCTTC; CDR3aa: CASSFRQADSYGYTF
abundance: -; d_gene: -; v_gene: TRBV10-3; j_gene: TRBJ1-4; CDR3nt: TGTGCCATCAGTGAGATGTGGCAGGGTGCTTCTAATGAAAAACTGTTTTTT; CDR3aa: CAISEMWQGASNEKLFF
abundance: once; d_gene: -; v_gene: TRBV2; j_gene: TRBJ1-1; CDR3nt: TGTGCCAGCAGTTTCCGGATAGGGAGGTACACTGAAGCTTTCTTT; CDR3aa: CASSFRIGRYTEAFF
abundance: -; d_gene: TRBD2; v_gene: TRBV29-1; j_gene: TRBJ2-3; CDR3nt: TGCAGCGTTCGTAAACTAGCGGGAGAGGCAGATACGCAGTATTTT; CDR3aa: CSVRKLAGEADTQYF
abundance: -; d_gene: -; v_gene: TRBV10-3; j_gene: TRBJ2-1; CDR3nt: TGTGCCATCAGTGGGATTGAAGGGAACAATGAGCAGTTCTTC; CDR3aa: CAISGIEGNNEQFF
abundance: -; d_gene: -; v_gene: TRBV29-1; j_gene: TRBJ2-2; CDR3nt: TGCAGCGTTGGTGCGAGCTTGACCGGGGAGCTGTTTTTT; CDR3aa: CSVGASLTGELFF
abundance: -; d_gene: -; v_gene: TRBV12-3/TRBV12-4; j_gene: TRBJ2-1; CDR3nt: TGTGCCAGCAGTCCGACCCCAAACAATGAGCAGTTCTTC; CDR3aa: CASSPTPNNEQFF
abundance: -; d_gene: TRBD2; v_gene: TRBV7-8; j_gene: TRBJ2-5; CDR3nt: TGTGCCAGCAGATTCGGGAGGGGAATCTTCCAAGAGACCCAGTACTTC; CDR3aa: CASRFGRGIFQETQYF
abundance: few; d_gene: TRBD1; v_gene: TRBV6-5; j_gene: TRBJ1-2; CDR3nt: TGTGCCAGCAGCCGTTTGACAGGGGCCAACTATGGCTACACCTTC; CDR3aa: CASSRLTGANYGYTF
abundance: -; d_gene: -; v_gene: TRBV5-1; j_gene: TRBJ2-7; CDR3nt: TGCGCCAGCAGGGAAGTTGGTAGCTCCTACGAGCAGTACTTC; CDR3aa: CASREVGSSYEQYF
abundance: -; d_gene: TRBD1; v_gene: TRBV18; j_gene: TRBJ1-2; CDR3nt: TGTGCCAGCTCAGCCGACAGGGGGAGTAGCTATGGCTACACCTTC; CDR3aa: CASSADRGSSYGYTF
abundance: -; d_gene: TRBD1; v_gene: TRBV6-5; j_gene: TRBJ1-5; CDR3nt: TGTGCCAGCAGCCCATCGGGACAGGGGTTAAATCAGCCCCAGCATTTT; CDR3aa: CASSPSGQGLNQPQHF
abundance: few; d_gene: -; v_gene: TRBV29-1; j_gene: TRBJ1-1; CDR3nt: TGCAGCGTTGATGGGCAGAACACTGAAGCTTTCTTT; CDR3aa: CSVDGQNTEAFF
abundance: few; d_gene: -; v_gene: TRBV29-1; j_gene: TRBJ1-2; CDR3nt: TGCAGCGTGGCGGGACGTTTAGTGGGCTACACCTTC; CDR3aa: CSVAGRLVGYTF
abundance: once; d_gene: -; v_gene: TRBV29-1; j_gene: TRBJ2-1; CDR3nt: TGCAGCGTACTGGCCTCGAGCGCCTACAATGAGCAGTTCTTC; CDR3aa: CSVLASSAYNEQFF
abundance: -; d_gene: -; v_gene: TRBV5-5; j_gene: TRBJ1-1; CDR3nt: TGTGCCAGCAGCTTAGGGACAACGAACACTGAAGCTTTCTTT; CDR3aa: CASSLGTTNTEAFF
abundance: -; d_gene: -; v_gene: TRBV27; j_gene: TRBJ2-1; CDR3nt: TGTGCCAGCAGTTTATTTGGGGGTAACAATGAGCAGTTCTTC; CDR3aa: CASSLFGGNNEQFF